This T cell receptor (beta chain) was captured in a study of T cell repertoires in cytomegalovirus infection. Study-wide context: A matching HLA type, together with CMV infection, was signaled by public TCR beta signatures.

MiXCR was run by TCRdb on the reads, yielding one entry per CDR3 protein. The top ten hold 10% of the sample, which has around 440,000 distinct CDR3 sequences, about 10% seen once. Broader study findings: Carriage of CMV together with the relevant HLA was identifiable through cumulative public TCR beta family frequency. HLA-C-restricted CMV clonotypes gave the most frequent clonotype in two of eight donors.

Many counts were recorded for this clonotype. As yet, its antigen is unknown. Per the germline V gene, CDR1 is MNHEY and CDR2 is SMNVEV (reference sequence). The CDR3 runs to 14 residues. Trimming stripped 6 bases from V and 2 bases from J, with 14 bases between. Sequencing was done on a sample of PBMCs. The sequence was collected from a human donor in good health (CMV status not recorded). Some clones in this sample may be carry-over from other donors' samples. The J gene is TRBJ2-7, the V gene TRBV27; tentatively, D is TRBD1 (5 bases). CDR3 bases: TGTGCCAGCAGACAACAGGTCCTAGCCTACGAGCAGTACTTC. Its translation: CASRQQVLAYEQYF.